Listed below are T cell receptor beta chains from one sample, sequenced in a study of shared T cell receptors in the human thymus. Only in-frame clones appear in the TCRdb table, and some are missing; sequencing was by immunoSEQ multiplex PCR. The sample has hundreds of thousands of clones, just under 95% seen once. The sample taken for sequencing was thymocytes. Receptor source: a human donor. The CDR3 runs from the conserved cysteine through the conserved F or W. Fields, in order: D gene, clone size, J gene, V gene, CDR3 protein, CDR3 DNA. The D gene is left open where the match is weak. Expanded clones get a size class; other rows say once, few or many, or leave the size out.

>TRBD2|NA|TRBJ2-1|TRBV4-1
CASLGLSGTNNEQFF
TGCGCCAGCCTGGGACTATCTGGAACGAACAATGAGCAGTTCTTC
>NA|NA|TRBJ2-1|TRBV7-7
CASSLEATGQEQFF
TGTGCTAGCAGCTTAGAGGCCACGGGCCAGGAGCAGTTCTTC
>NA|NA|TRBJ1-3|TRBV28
CASSPPRNTIYF
TGTGCCAGCAGCCCCCCCCGAAACACCATATATTTT
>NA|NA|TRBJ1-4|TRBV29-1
CSVTQGEGNDEKLFF
TGCAGCGTTACGCAAGGGGAGGGGAATGATGAAAAACTGTTTTTT
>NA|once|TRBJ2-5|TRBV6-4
CASSKGPQQETQYF
TGTGCCAGCAGCAAGGGACCTCAACAAGAGACCCAGTACTTC
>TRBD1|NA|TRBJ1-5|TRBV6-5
CASSSTGAHNQPQHF
TGTGCCAGCAGCTCGACAGGGGCTCACAATCAGCCCCAGCATTTT
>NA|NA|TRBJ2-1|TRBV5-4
CASSPGTKQFF
TGTGCCAGCAGCCCCGGAACTAAGCAGTTCTTC
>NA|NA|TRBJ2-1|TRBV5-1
CASSLRHPRGNEQFF
TGCGCCAGCAGCTTAAGACACCCCCGCGGCAATGAGCAGTTCTTC
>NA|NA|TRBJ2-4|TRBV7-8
CASSSPGVIAKNIQYF
TGTGCCAGCAGCAGCCCAGGGGTAATAGCCAAAAACATTCAGTACTTC
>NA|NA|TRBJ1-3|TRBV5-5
CASRVPGGGNTIYF
TGTGCCAGCAGGGTTCCGGGGGGCGGAAACACCATATATTTT
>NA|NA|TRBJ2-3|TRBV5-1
CASIDTQYF
TGCGCCAGCATAGATACGCAGTATTTT